The rows below give T cell receptor beta chains drawn from one sample of a study of early T cells in non-severe SARS-CoV-2 infection. TCRdb fed the 5' RACE reads into MiXCR, producing one record per CDR3 protein. The repertoire has some 57,000 distinct CDR3 sequences, approximately 9.7% of them found once; the top ten carry 20%. Sequenced input: whole blood. The receptor source for this set is an adult who was a healthcare worker with PCR-confirmed SARS-CoV-2 infection or an uninfected control (not recorded which). CDR3s include the opening cysteine and the closing phenylalanine or tryptophan. A D gene is named only where the DNA matches it firmly. The listing skips clone size in some rows; elsewhere it reads once, few, many or a size class.

DNA: TGCGCCAGCAGCCATAGTCCGAACACCGGGGAGCTGTTTTTT
CDR3: CASSHSPNTGELFF
J: TRBJ2-2
size: NA
D: NA
V: TRBV4-1

DNA: TGTGCCAGCAGCTTACGGGACTTTCTCCAAGAGACCCAGTACTTC
CDR3: CASSLRDFLQETQYF
J: TRBJ2-5
size: NA
D: NA
V: TRBV7-9

DNA: TGTGCCAGCAGCGCCCCTAACAGACCCCAGAATGAAAAACTGTTTTTT
CDR3: CASSAPNRPQNEKLFF
J: TRBJ1-4
size: NA
D: NA
V: TRBV9

DNA: TGTGCCAGCAGTCGACAGGGTCCTGAAGCTTTCTTT
CDR3: CASSRQGPEAFF
J: TRBJ1-1
size: few
D: TRBD1
V: TRBV6-2/TRBV6-3

DNA: TGTGCCAGCAGTGAAGCGGGCCTCGGGCGTCAGCCCCAGCATTTT
CDR3: CASSEAGLGRQPQHF
J: TRBJ1-5
size: many
D: NA
V: TRBV2

DNA: TGTGCCAGCAGTGAAGCGCTTCAGTTTAGCGCGAACACCGGGGAGCTGTTTTTT
CDR3: CASSEALQFSANTGELFF
J: TRBJ2-2
size: many
D: NA
V: TRBV2

DNA: TGCAGTGCTAGTCCCAGTACCCAGGGAGGGACTGAAGCTTTCTTT
CDR3: CSASPSTQGGTEAFF
J: TRBJ1-1
size: many
D: NA
V: TRBV20-1

DNA: TGTGCCAGCAGTACTATCAGGCTAGCGGGGGGTGAGCAGTTCTTC
CDR3: CASSTIRLAGGEQFF
J: TRBJ2-1
size: NA
D: TRBD2
V: TRBV2

DNA: TGCAGCGTAGACACGTACGCCTACAATGAGCAGTTCTTC
CDR3: CSVDTYAYNEQFF
J: TRBJ2-1
size: many
D: NA
V: TRBV29-1

DNA: TGTGCCAGCAGCGAAGAGACAGGGGCGAAAGCTTTCTTT
CDR3: CASSEETGAKAFF
J: TRBJ1-1
size: NA
D: TRBD1
V: TRBV3-1

DNA: TGTGCCAGCAGCTTCATAGCGGGGGGGCAAGAGACCCAGTACTTC
CDR3: CASSFIAGGQETQYF
J: TRBJ2-5
size: few
D: TRBD2
V: TRBV13

DNA: TGCAGTGCCCGGTGGGAGACCCAGTACTTC
CDR3: CSARWETQYF
J: TRBJ2-5
size: NA
D: NA
V: TRBV20-1

DNA: TGTGCCAGCACCCCTAACGGCTCAGGGGGTACGCAGTATTTT
CDR3: CASTPNGSGGTQYF
J: TRBJ2-3
size: few
D: TRBD1
V: TRBV6-5

DNA: TGCAGTGCTTCGATTTGGGGGGAGGGTGAGCAGTTCTTC
CDR3: CSASIWGEGEQFF
J: TRBJ2-1
size: few
D: TRBD2
V: TRBV20-1

DNA: TGTGCCAGCAGCGCGGGTCGGGGGGCGCAGGACACTGAAGCTTTCTTT
CDR3: CASSAGRGAQDTEAFF
J: TRBJ1-1
size: many
D: NA
V: TRBV9

DNA: TGCGCCAGCAGCCTGGGAGGAACCTACGAGCAGTACTTC
CDR3: CASSLGGTYEQYF
J: TRBJ2-7
size: NA
D: NA
V: TRBV5-1

DNA: TGCGCCAGCAACCCCGCGGGGTCACTGAACACTGAAGCTTTCTTT
CDR3: CASNPAGSLNTEAFF
J: TRBJ1-1
size: NA
D: NA
V: TRBV5-1

DNA: TGTGCCAGCGACTGGTTAGATGGGCGCACTGAAGCTTTCTTT
CDR3: CASDWLDGRTEAFF
J: TRBJ1-1
size: few
D: NA
V: TRBV7-9

DNA: TGTGCCACCAGCAGGGGAGGTGACTCTGGGGCCAACGTCCTGACTTTC
CDR3: CATSRGGDSGANVLTF
J: TRBJ2-6
size: NA
D: NA
V: TRBV15

DNA: TGTGCCAGCAGAAAAACAGGTCCCTACAATGAGCAGTTCTTC
CDR3: CASRKTGPYNEQFF
J: TRBJ2-1
size: NA
D: NA
V: TRBV6-5

DNA: TGTGCCAGCAGCTCGACAGGGGGGATATCGTTT
CDR3: CASSSTGGISF
J: TRBJ1-1
size: many
D: TRBD1
V: TRBV9

DNA: TGTGCCAGCAGCCTTACGAACACCGGGGAGCTGTTTTTT
CDR3: CASSLTNTGELFF
J: TRBJ2-2
size: NA
D: NA
V: TRBV3-1

DNA: TGCAGTGCTAGAGCCCAGATTAATGAAAAACTGTTTTTT
CDR3: CSARAQINEKLFF
J: TRBJ1-4
size: NA
D: NA
V: TRBV20-1

DNA: TGTGCTAGTGGTTTGGACCCCGGGTTACTTCAGCCCCAGCATTTT
CDR3: CASGLDPGLLQPQHF
J: TRBJ1-5
size: few
D: NA
V: TRBV12-5

DNA: TGTGCCAGCAGCTTAGCACCCGCCGGTGCCTACGAGCAGTACTTC
CDR3: CASSLAPAGAYEQYF
J: TRBJ2-7
size: many
D: NA
V: TRBV7-8

DNA: TGTGCCAGCAGCGTTACACAGGGGGCAAGAGATACGCAGTATTTT
CDR3: CASSVTQGARDTQYF
J: TRBJ2-3
size: NA
D: TRBD1
V: TRBV5-6

DNA: TGTGCCAGCAGCGCCGGGACAGGAAACACCGGGGAGCTGTTTTTT
CDR3: CASSAGTGNTGELFF
J: TRBJ2-2
size: few
D: TRBD1
V: TRBV9

DNA: TGTGCCAGCAGTTGGAGGGGGCAAGCTTTCTTT
CDR3: CASSWRGQAFF
J: TRBJ1-1
size: many
D: TRBD1
V: TRBV12-3/TRBV12-4

DNA: TGTGCCAGCAGCTTAGTAGCAGCTGACTTGTATGGCTACACCTTC
CDR3: CASSLVAADLYGYTF
J: TRBJ1-2
size: few
D: NA
V: TRBV7-9

DNA: TGCAGTGTCACAGCCCTGGCCACCGGGGAGCTGTTTTTT
CDR3: CSVTALATGELFF
J: TRBJ2-2
size: NA
D: NA
V: TRBV20-1

DNA: TGTGCCAGCAGCTTGGTGGGTGTAGAGGCTTTCTTT
CDR3: CASSLVGVEAFF
J: TRBJ1-1
size: NA
D: NA
V: TRBV5-4

DNA: TGTGCCAGCACCTCGGACAGGGGGATATCTGGGGCCAACGTCCTGACTTTC
CDR3: CASTSDRGISGANVLTF
J: TRBJ2-6
size: few
D: TRBD1
V: TRBV12-3/TRBV12-4

DNA: TGTGCCAGTAGTCCGACGGGACAGTCTCTCGGGACTGAAGCTTTCTTT
CDR3: CASSPTGQSLGTEAFF
J: TRBJ1-1
size: many
D: TRBD1
V: TRBV19

DNA: TGTGCCACCAGTGACGGCACTCAGCCCCAGCATTTT
CDR3: CATSDGTQPQHF
J: TRBJ1-5
size: NA
D: NA
V: TRBV24-1

DNA: TGTGCCAGCAGCCAAGAAAGGGGAATGAACACTGAAGCTTTCTTT
CDR3: CASSQERGMNTEAFF
J: TRBJ1-1
size: NA
D: NA
V: TRBV4-2

DNA: TGTGCCAGCAGTGGTCAGGGTCAGCCCCAGCATTTT
CDR3: CASSGQGQPQHF
J: TRBJ1-5
size: few
D: NA
V: TRBV6-1

DNA: TGCGCCAGCAGCCGTACAGGGAGGTGGACTGAAGCTTTCTTT
CDR3: CASSRTGRWTEAFF
J: TRBJ1-1
size: NA
D: NA
V: TRBV5-1

DNA: TGTGCCAGTAGTATGGCATGGACAGGGGAGTTGGTCCTCCAAGAGACCCAGTACTTC
CDR3: CASSMAWTGELVLQETQYF
J: TRBJ2-5
size: many
D: TRBD1
V: TRBV19

DNA: TGTGCCAGCAGCCAAGATGAGGGGGATGAGCAGTTCTTC
CDR3: CASSQDEGDEQFF
J: TRBJ2-1
size: NA
D: NA
V: TRBV3-1

DNA: TGTGCCATCAGTGAGGAGGTGGATACGCAGTATTTT
CDR3: CAISEEVDTQYF
J: TRBJ2-3
size: few
D: NA
V: TRBV10-3

DNA: TGTGCCAGCAGCCGGGTCTTCACAGATACGCAGTATTTT
CDR3: CASSRVFTDTQYF
J: TRBJ2-3
size: few
D: NA
V: TRBV6-5

DNA: TGCGCCAGCAGGCAGGAGAGAACAAACACCGGGGAGCTGTTTTTT
CDR3: CASRQERTNTGELFF
J: TRBJ2-2
size: many
D: NA
V: TRBV23-1

DNA: TGTGCCAGCAGTGAGGTTTGGGGAAACACTGAAGCTTTCTTT
CDR3: CASSEVWGNTEAFF
J: TRBJ1-1
size: NA
D: NA
V: TRBV2

DNA: TGTGCCAGCAGTCCCGAGGGTCTGGGGACTGAAGCTTTCTTT
CDR3: CASSPEGLGTEAFF
J: TRBJ1-1
size: many
D: NA
V: TRBV6-6

DNA: TGTGCCAGTTTAGTGTCCGGGGAGCTGTTTTTT
CDR3: CASLVSGELFF
J: TRBJ2-2
size: NA
D: NA
V: TRBV12-3/TRBV12-4

DNA: TGTGCCAGCAGCTTAAACGTACCGACAGGTTCGACTGGAGCTTTCTTT
CDR3: CASSLNVPTGSTGAFF
J: TRBJ1-1
size: many
D: NA
V: TRBV11-2

DNA: TGTGCCAGTAGTACGGACTTGGACGAGCAGTACTTC
CDR3: CASSTDLDEQYF
J: TRBJ2-7
size: few
D: NA
V: TRBV19

DNA: TGTGCCAGCAGCTCCTTGTCGGGGTCAACCTACGAGCAGTACTTC
CDR3: CASSSLSGSTYEQYF
J: TRBJ2-7
size: NA
D: NA
V: TRBV7-6

DNA: TGCGCCAGCAGCAGAGCCGCCACAGATACGCAGTATTTT
CDR3: CASSRAATDTQYF
J: TRBJ2-3
size: many
D: NA
V: TRBV5-1

DNA: TGTGCCAGCAGCTTAACAGGGGCTAGCGTCTTCCCCCGCGAGGATACGCAGTATTTT
CDR3: CASSLTGASVFPREDTQYF
J: TRBJ2-3
size: few
D: NA
V: TRBV13

DNA: TGTGCCAGCAGCCCGATCCCCCGGACTAGCGGAGGACTATACGAGCAGTACTTC
CDR3: CASSPIPRTSGGLYEQYF
J: TRBJ2-7
size: NA
D: TRBD2
V: TRBV7-6

DNA: TGCGCCAGCAGCCAAAGGTCTTTCGTTCAGGGCGGGCAGTATTTT
CDR3: CASSQRSFVQGGQYF
J: TRBJ2-3
size: few
D: NA
V: TRBV4-1

DNA: TGTGCCAGCAGCCAAGAGGGGGGCCGCTACGAGCAGTACTTC
CDR3: CASSQEGGRYEQYF
J: TRBJ2-7
size: NA
D: NA
V: TRBV3-1

DNA: TGTGCCAGCAGCCCGGTATTCGTGAACGGGGGGGCAGAAAACATTCAGTACTTC
CDR3: CASSPVFVNGGAENIQYF
J: TRBJ2-4
size: few
D: TRBD2
V: TRBV3-1

DNA: TGCAGTGCTAGAGAGTGGGTAGGCAGCCAAGAGACCCAGTACTTC
CDR3: CSAREWVGSQETQYF
J: TRBJ2-5
size: NA
D: NA
V: TRBV20-1

DNA: TGTGCCAGTACCCTCCAGGGTGGGGGTGAAAAACTGTTTTTT
CDR3: CASTLQGGGEKLFF
J: TRBJ1-4
size: few
D: NA
V: TRBV19

DNA: TGCAGTCCCTCCGACAGCAGTCGAGAAGCTTTCTTT
CDR3: CSPSDSSREAFF
J: TRBJ1-1
size: NA
D: NA
V: TRBV20-1

DNA: TGTGCCAGCAGCCAAGGGACAGGTCGTAGGGCCATATATTTT
CDR3: CASSQGTGRRAIYF
J: TRBJ1-3
size: few
D: TRBD1
V: TRBV3-1

DNA: TGTGCCAGCAGCCAGGACAGGGGCGGGAATGGCTACACCTTC
CDR3: CASSQDRGGNGYTF
J: TRBJ1-2
size: NA
D: TRBD1
V: TRBV5-4

DNA: TGCGCCAGCAGCTTGGAACTTGTTGCCACCGGGGAGCTGTTTTTT
CDR3: CASSLELVATGELFF
J: TRBJ2-2
size: many
D: NA
V: TRBV5-1